These 7 T cell receptor beta chains were all obtained from the same sample, sequenced in a study of shared clonotypes between healthy human individuals. Data came from immunoSEQ multiplex PCR; TCRdb stores just in-frame clones and leaves some out. Of about half a million clones listed, approximately 81% were seen once; the top ten hold over 9.5%. Sequencing was done on a sample of PBMCs. The origin of the receptors is a woman in her thirties or forties in good health. Some clones in this sample may be carry-over from other donors' samples.

As regards this clone: Other DNA sequences in the same sample also yield this CDR3. The rearrangement links TRBV15 to TRBJ2-7, with 10 bases that match TRBD2. Germline-derived CDR1 and CDR2 are LNHNV and YYDKDF (reference sequence). The length of the CDR3 is 16 residues. The J segment lost 2 bases and the V segment lost 0 bases, leaving 4 bases of the junction unmatched. CDR3 residues: CATSRDLTSGTYEQYF. The CDR3 DNA sequence: TGTGCCACCAGCAGAGACCTAACTAGCGGGACCTACGAGCAGTACTTC.

The gene calls are TRBV7-2 and TRBJ1-1; D is undetermined. Between the trimmed V and J ends, which lost 7 bases and 1 base, there was a span of 19 bases. CDR3 size: 16 residues. Germline V gene data show CDR1 as SGHTA and CDR2 as FQGNSA. CDR3 sequence reads: CASILYIGRKNTEAFF. The CDR3 nucleotides read TGTGCCAGCATCCTCTACATCGGCAGGAAGAACACTGAAGCTTTCTTT.

Regarding this clone: One base separates it from a far larger clone, so it is likely a read error. The identical CDR3 is also encoded by other nucleotide sequences in the sample. The gene calls are TRBV29-1 and TRBJ1-5, with TRBD1 matching over 9 bases. This CDR3 is 13 amino acids long. Germline loops: CDR1 SQVTM, CDR2 ANQGSEA. The CDR3 protein is CRVADRGDQPQHF. In DNA form, the CDR3 reads TGCAGAGTTGCGGACAGGGGCGATCAGCCCCAGCATTTT. Full variable domain (outside the CDR3, taken from reference TRBV29-1 and TRBJ1-5): SAVISQKPSRDICQRGTSLTIQCQVDSQVTMMFWYRQQPGQSLTLIATANQGSEATYESGFVIDKFPISRPNLTFSTLTVSNMSPEDSSIYLCRVADRGDQPQHFGDGTRLSIL.

This clone was detected a few times. The chain recombines TRBV2 with TRBJ2-4; tentatively, D is TRBD1 (5 bases). In germline, CDR1 is SNHLY, CDR2 FYNNEI. This CDR3 region has 15 residues. V was cut by 5 bases and J by 0 bases, with 11 bases left in between. The CDR3 reads CASSSKTVAKNIQYF. CDR3 sequence (DNA): TGTGCCAGCAGTTCAAAGACAGTAGCCAAAAACATTCAGTACTTC.

The chain uses TRBV29-1 and TRBJ1-2; tentative D call: TRBD1 (5 bases). Germline V gene data show CDR1 as SQVTM and CDR2 as ANQGSEA. The V gene lost 3 bases and the J gene lost 2 bases, with 10 bases spanning the gap. This CDR3 comprises 13 residues. The CDR3 nucleotides are TGCAGCGTTGAGCCCAGGGTGAACTATGGCTACACCTTC. Translated: CSVEPRVNYGYTF.

Remarks on this clone: A far bigger clonotype differs at one base, so this is likely a read error. Other nucleotide sequences from this sample produce the same CDR3. CDR3 nucleotide sequence: TGCGCCAGCAGCCCCCTACTCCTGGTAGCCAAAAACATTCAGTACTTC. Residues: CASSPLLLVAKNIQYF. This chain links TRBV28 with TRBJ2-4; D ambiguous. The CDR3 loop spans 16 amino acids. Germline assignment: CDR1 MDHEN and CDR2 SYDVKM. The whole variable domain, filled in from reference TRBV28 and TRBJ2-4, reads DVKVTQSSRYLVKRTGEKVFLECVQDMDHENMFWYRQDPGLGLRLIYFSYDVKMKEKGDIPEGYSVSREKKERFSLILESASTNQTSMYLCASSPLLLVAKNIQYFGAGTRLSVL.

The CDR3 DNA is TGTGCCAGCAGCGTACTAGCGGGAGCCGGCAATGAGCAGTTCTTC. Translating it yields CASSVLAGAGNEQFF. The gene calls are TRBV9 and TRBJ2-1, with 10 bases fitting TRBD2. V lost 1 base to trimming and J lost 6 bases; unmatched junction nucleotides: 4. This CDR3 comprises 15 residues. Per the germline V gene, CDR1 is SGDLS and CDR2 is YYNGEE.